These T cell receptor beta chains were read from a single sample in a study of shared clonotypes between healthy human individuals. The repertoire was sequenced with immunoSEQ multiplex PCR; TCRdb's copy has only in-frame clones and lacks some. The repertoire holds millions of clones, with around 95% as singletons. Sequenced sample: naive CD4+ T cells sorted from blood. The receptors originated from a man aged 18 to 29 in good health. The CDR3 runs from the conserved cysteine through the conserved F or W. A D gene is named only where the DNA matches it firmly. Expanded clones are given a class, and other clones once, few, many or no size at all.

j_call v_call d_call clone_size cdr3_aa cdr3_nt
TRBJ2-6 TRBV5-1 NA NA CASSLGQGTAGANVLTF TGCGCCAGCAGCTTGGGGCAGGGTACCGCTGGGGCCAACGTCCTGACTTTC
TRBJ2-7 TRBV7-9 TRBD2 once CASSHFMTTGGYEQYF TGTGCCAGCAGCCATTTTATGACGACGGGGGGATACGAGCAGTACTTC
TRBJ2-5 TRBV28 NA NA CASSSRGQETQYF TGTGCCAGCTCCTCCAGGGGTCAAGAGACCCAGTACTTC
TRBJ2-7 TRBV19 NA NA CATSTRRGPYEQYF TGTGCCACCTCAACCAGGAGGGGTCCGTACGAGCAGTACTTC
TRBJ2-3 TRBV4-3 TRBD1 NA CASSQEWDRRGTDTQYF TGCGCCAGCAGCCAAGAATGGGACAGGAGGGGAACAGATACGCAGTATTTT
TRBJ2-7 TRBV7-2 TRBD2 NA CASSSAIGTSGAYEQYF TGTGCCAGCAGCTCTGCTATCGGGACTAGCGGTGCCTACGAGCAGTACTTC
TRBJ1-5 TRBV28 TRBD1 NA CASTQRDSQPQHF TGTGCCAGCACGCAGAGGGACAGTCAGCCCCAGCATTTT
TRBJ2-2 TRBV28 NA NA CAIRGGSANTGELFF TGTGCCATCCGGGGTGGTAGCGCGAACACCGGGGAGCTGTTTTTT
TRBJ2-7 TRBV6-5 TRBD1 NA CASSYSAGQGEEQYF TGTGCCAGCAGTTACTCGGCAGGACAGGGTGAAGAGCAGTACTTC
TRBJ2-2 TRBV6-6 TRBD1 NA CASSYAGQGAGELFF TGTGCCAGCAGTTACGCGGGCCAGGGGGCCGGGGAGCTGTTTTTT
TRBJ1-5 TRBV19 TRBD1 NA CASSMSSRDRGQGQPQHF TGTGCCAGTAGTATGAGTTCTCGGGACAGGGGGCAGGGGCAGCCCCAGCATTTT
TRBJ2-2 TRBV5-1 TRBD2 NA CASSLGTSGTFGELFF TGCGCCAGCAGCTTGGGAACTAGCGGGACCTTCGGGGAGCTGTTTTTT
TRBJ2-4 TRBV4-1 NA NA CASSHPTSAKNIQYF TGCGCCAGCAGCCATCCGACGTCAGCCAAAAACATTCAGTACTTC
TRBJ2-7 TRBV5-6 NA NA CASSLAGPLDEQYF TGTGCCAGCAGCTTGGCTGGGCCGCTCGACGAGCAGTACTTC
TRBJ1-5 TRBV2 NA NA CASSDRQVNQPQHF TGTGCCAGCAGTGATCGGCAGGTGAATCAGCCCCAGCATTTT
TRBJ2-5 TRBV6-1 TRBD2 NA CASSERLAGYNQYF TGTGCCAGCAGTGAAAGGCTAGCGGGGTATAACCAGTACTTC
TRBJ2-7 TRBV5-3 NA NA CARSTRPRWIEQYF TGTGCCAGAAGCACCCGCCCCAGGTGGATCGAGCAGTACTTC
TRBJ1-2 TRBV18 TRBD1 NA CASSPGMGQVGYGYTF TGTGCCAGCTCACCAGGCATGGGACAGGTGGGCTATGGCTACACCTTC
TRBJ2-1 TRBV19 NA NA CASSIRRGNEQFF TGTGCCAGTAGTATTCGGCGAGGGAATGAGCAGTTCTTC
TRBJ1-4 TRBV4-1 NA NA CASSPQGLTNEKLFF TGCGCCAGCAGCCCGCAGGGACTAACTAATGAAAAACTGTTTTTT
TRBJ2-7 TRBV5-1 NA NA CASSLVGSLLSYEQYF TGCGCCAGCAGCTTGGTTGGCAGTTTGTTGTCCTACGAGCAGTACTTC
TRBJ1-2 TRBV7-9 NA NA CASSLVNGNYGYTF TGTGCCAGCAGCTTAGTGAACGGTAACTATGGCTACACCTTC
TRBJ1-2 TRBV6-1 TRBD1 NA CASRGQGGGGYTF TGTGCCAGCAGGGGACAGGGGGGCGGAGGCTACACCTTC
TRBJ1-6 TRBV30 NA NA CAWSVGRTYNSPLHF TGTGCCTGGAGTGTAGGTAGGACCTATAATTCACCCCTCCACTTT
TRBJ2-3 TRBV11-3 NA NA CASSLVAEIPLGTDTQYF TGTGCCAGCAGCTTAGTAGCGGAGATACCCCTGGGAACAGATACGCAGTATTTT
TRBJ1-4 TRBV6-5 NA NA CASSYTPGGTNEKLFF TGTGCCAGCAGTTACACTCCGGGAGGAACTAATGAAAAACTGTTTTTT
TRBJ1-6 TRBV7-2 NA NA CASSLSGNSPLHF TGTGCCAGCAGCTTAAGCGGTAATTCACCCCTCCACTTT
TRBJ2-3 TRBV30 NA NA CAWKHQGTRRYTDTQYF TGTGCCTGGAAACACCAGGGAACGCGCCGATACACAGATACGCAGTATTTT